This T cell receptor (beta chain) was captured in a study of T cell changes during pregnancy in multiple sclerosis. The CDR3 contains 15 residues. The V gene's germline CDR1 is MGHRA and CDR2 YSYEKL. The V segment lost 3 bases and the J segment 7 bases; nucleotides outside the gene matches: 8. Method: immunoSEQ multiplex PCR; TCRdb's copy keeps in-frame clones and lacks some. The profile covers about 48,000 clones, with around 94% appearing a single time and around 0.91% taken by the ten largest. The sequence was obtained from a female donor in good health, enrolled as a control in a pregnancy study. The sample consisted of CD4+ T cells from peripheral blood mononuclear cells, taken in the second trimester of pregnancy. The chain is built from TRBV4-1 and TRBJ1-5, with 8 bases aligning to TRBD1. CDR3 loop: CASSQTTGVGQPQHF. In DNA, the CDR3 is TGCGCCAGCAGCCAGACGACAGGGGTGGGGCAGCCCCAGCATTTT.